The sample holds many counts of the clone carrying this T cell receptor beta chain. The target antigen is unknown. The CDR3 has 16 amino acids. V was cut by 2 bases and J by 1 base, with 15 bases left in between. Germline lookup yields CDR1 SGHDT and CDR2 YYEEEE. TCRalpha and TCRbeta libraries used 5'RACE with constant-segment primers and UMIs. TCRdb itself ran the 5' RACE reads through MiXCR, one entry per CDR3 protein. Altogether fewer than 300,000 distinct CDR3 sequences are present, over 15% being singletons, with the ten largest covering approximately 22%. These data belong to a study of T-cell memory formation after mild COVID-19. General study findings and limits: While clones contracting from day 15 to 85 were balanced between CD4 and CD8, later expanders leaned CD4+. Researchers found some responding clones in pre-infection memory, a sign that cross-reactive memory joined. Clones which contracted sat mainly in CM and EM if CD4+, and in EMRA if CD8+.

The TCR originated in a man between 18 and 29 years old who had mild COVID-19 (a few samples of this study predate the infection). Cell type and time point are not known. Sequenced input: PBMCs or a T cell subset sorted from them (not recorded which). The chain has TRBV5-6 and TRBJ2-5; D is possibly TRBD2 (6 bases). CDR3 in DNA: TGTGCCAGCAGCTTCCTAGGGCGGGGTCCCCAAGAGACCCAGTACTTC. This encodes CASSFLGRGPQETQYF.